Reported below is one T cell receptor beta chain. This record belongs to a study of blood T cell repertoires in COVID-19. Study at large: Samples taken during acute and convalescent COVID-19 were collected in the United States, Italy and Spain. T cells, B-cell-depleted T cells, or PBMCs supplied cDNA or gDNA.

The V end lost 3 bases, the J end lost 3 bases, and 12 bases lay between the germline ends. The CDR3 covers 14 residues. Germline loops: CDR1 LNHDA, CDR2 SQIVND (reference sequence). The method was immunoSEQ multiplex PCR; TCRdb's version includes in-frame clones alone and lacks a portion of them. This sample has 150,000 to 200,000 clones, with approximately 80% found just once. The chain uses TRBV19 and TRBJ2-7; D may be TRBD2 (6 bases). The sequence was collected from a man between 45 and 60 years old who had recovered from COVID-19. Sequencing was carried out using peripheral blood. CDR3 nucleotides: TGTGCCAGTAGTATGGGCGGGAACGTCTACGAGCAGTACTTC. Its translation is CASSMGGNVYEQYF.